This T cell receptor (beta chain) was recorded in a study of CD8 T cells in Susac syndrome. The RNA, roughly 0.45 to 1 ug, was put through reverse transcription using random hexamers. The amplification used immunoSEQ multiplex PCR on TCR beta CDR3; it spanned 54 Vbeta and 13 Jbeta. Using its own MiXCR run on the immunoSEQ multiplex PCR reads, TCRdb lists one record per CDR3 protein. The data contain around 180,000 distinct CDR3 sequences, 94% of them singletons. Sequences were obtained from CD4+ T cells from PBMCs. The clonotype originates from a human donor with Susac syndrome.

CDR3 sequence: CASSPQGTPYGYTF. CDR3 bases: TGTGCCAGCAGCCCCCAGGGTACGCCTTATGGCTACACCTTC. The chain is built from TRBV3-1 and TRBJ1-2; possible D gene TRBD1, 5 bases. The CDR3 length is 14 residues. Germline lookup yields CDR1 LGHDT and CDR2 YNNKEL (reference sequence). V dropped 4 bases and J dropped 5 bases, with 14 bases sitting between them.